A single sample gave rise to the 11 T cell receptor beta chains below, sequenced in a study of control samples from healthy donors and cancer patients. The assay was immunoSEQ multiplex PCR, and TCRdb's table has in-frame clones only and misses some. The sample has 150,000 to 180,000 clones; about 94% are singletons. Sequences were obtained from blood. All receptors derive from a man between 40 and 49 years old in good health.

This clone occurred once. V gene TRBV2 combines with J gene TRBJ1-3; no definite D call. The germline V gene encodes CDR1 SNHLY and CDR2 FYNNEI. Trimming cost V 2 bases and J 0 bases, with 5 bases left between them. CDR3 length: 14 residues. The CDR3 bases are TGTGCCAGCAGTGAATTGCTCTCTGGAAACACCATATATTTT. Amino acid sequence: CASSELLSGNTIYF.

CDR3 sequence: CASSPRAQYEQYF. The CDR3 DNA sequence: TGTGCCAGCTCACCCCGTGCACAATACGAGCAGTACTTC. This chain uses TRBV18 with TRBJ2-7; D uncertain. Germline V CDR1 and CDR2: KGHSH, LQKENI. The CDR3 is 13 residues long. V lost 3 bases and J 4 bases, leaving 10 bases between the germline ends.

The chain uses TRBV12-3 or TRBV12-4 and TRBJ1-4; D perhaps matches TRBD1 (6 bases). Trimming cost V 2 bases and J 11 bases, with 9 bases left between them. The CDR3 runs to 12 residues. This CDR3 is CASSLSGAKLFF. In nucleotides, the CDR3 is TGTGCCAGCAGTTTATCGGGGGCCAAACTGTTTTTT.

The rearrangement uses TRBV11-2 and TRBJ2-1; D might be TRBD1 or TRBD2, each matching 5 bases. Trimming shortened V by 0 bases and J by 5 bases, and 8 bases separated the two germline ends. Germline V gene data show CDR1 as SGHAT and CDR2 as FQNNGV. The CDR3 has 14 amino acids. The DNA for the CDR3 is TGTGCCAGCAGCTTAGAGGGGGTCCACAATGAGCAGTTCTTC. Its translation: CASSLEGVHNEQFF.

The rearrangement uses TRBV4-3 and TRBJ1-4, with 8 bases that match TRBD1. Trimming removed 1 base from V and 0 bases from J; junction bases left unmatched: 4. From germline, CDR1 is LGHNA and CDR2 YSLEER. CDR3 length equals 17 residues. The CDR3 protein is CASSQAGQGATNEKLFF. CDR3 sequence (DNA): TGCGCCAGCAGCCAAGCCGGACAGGGTGCAACTAATGAAAAACTGTTTTTT.

The chain combines TRBV24-1 with TRBJ1-1; D unclear. CDR1 and CDR2 (germline): KGHDR, SFDVKD. V lost 10 bases, J lost 1 base, and 6 bases lay in between. The CDR3 length is 11 residues. The CDR3 sequence is CATQKNTEAFF. CDR3 coding DNA: TGTGCCACACAGAAGAACACTGAAGCTTTCTTT.

The V gene is TRBV9, the J gene TRBJ1-3; D ambiguous. The V and J ends lost 0 bases and 4 bases respectively, with 11 bases between them. CDR1 and CDR2 from the germline V gene are SGDLS and YYNGEE. The CDR3 length is 15 residues. This chain's CDR3 is CASSVDGSGGNTIYF. The DNA for the CDR3 is TGTGCCAGCAGCGTAGACGGGTCAGGAGGAAACACCATATATTTT.

V gene TRBV5-1 combines with J gene TRBJ1-5; D remains unclear. The CDR3 is 13 amino acids. V was shortened by 2 bases and J by 2 bases, with 5 bases between the two germline ends. The germline gives CDR1 SGHRS, CDR2 YFSETQ. CDR3 residues: CASSFDGNQPQHF. The CDR3 DNA follows: TGCGCCAGCAGCTTCGACGGCAATCAGCCCCAGCATTTT.

The V and J genes are TRBV19 and TRBJ1-2; D may be TRBD1 (5 bases). The ends were cut back, 7 bases at V and 3 bases at J, with 9 bases in the middle. The CDR3 covers 12 residues. Germline lookup yields CDR1 LNHDA and CDR2 SQIVND (reference sequence). DNA for the CDR3: TGTGCCAGTACCCCAGGGCACTATGGCTACACCTTC. Residues: CASTPGHYGYTF.

The chain joins TRBV24-1 to TRBJ1-2; perhaps TRBD1 as D (6 bases). Trimming pared 4 bases from V and 8 bases from J, leaving 16 bases between. The germline gives CDR1 KGHDR, CDR2 SFDVKD. The CDR3 consists of 14 residues. CDR3 coding DNA: TGTGCCACCAGTGAAGACGGGACACCAGGAGGCTACACCTTC. Translating it yields CATSEDGTPGGYTF.

The rearrangement links TRBV19 to TRBJ2-6; D possibly corresponds to TRBD2 (6 bases). Trimming left V 4 bases short and J 0 bases short, with 13 bases between. The CDR3 runs 17 residues. Germline V gene data show CDR1 as LNHDA and CDR2 as SQIVND (reference sequence). The CDR3 nucleotides read TGTGCCAGTAGTAGAGGGACCGGGAGCTCTGGGGCCAACGTCCTGACTTTC. Translated, it gives CASSRGTGSSGANVLTF.